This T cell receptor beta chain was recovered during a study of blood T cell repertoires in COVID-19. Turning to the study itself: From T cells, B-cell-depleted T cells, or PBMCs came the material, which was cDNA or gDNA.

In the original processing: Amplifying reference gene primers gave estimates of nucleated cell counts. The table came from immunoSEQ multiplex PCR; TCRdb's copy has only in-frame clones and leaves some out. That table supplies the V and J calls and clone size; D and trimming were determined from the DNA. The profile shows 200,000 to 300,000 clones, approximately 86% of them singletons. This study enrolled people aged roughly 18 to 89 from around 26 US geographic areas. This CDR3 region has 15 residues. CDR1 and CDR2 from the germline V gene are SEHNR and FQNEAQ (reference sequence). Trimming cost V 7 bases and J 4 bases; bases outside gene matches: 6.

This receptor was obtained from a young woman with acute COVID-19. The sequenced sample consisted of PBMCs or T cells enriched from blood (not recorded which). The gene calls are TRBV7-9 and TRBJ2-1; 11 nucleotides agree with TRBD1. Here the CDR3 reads CASTGQGAAYNEQFF. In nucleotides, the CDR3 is TGTGCCAGCACCGGACAGGGGGCGGCGTACAATGAGCAGTTCTTC.